One and the same sample provided the 2 T cell receptor beta chains below, sequenced in a study of cytotoxic CD8 clonotypes in ibrutinib-treated CLL. Measured with immunoSEQ multiplex PCR; TCRdb has only the in-frame clones, and not every one. In the table there are some 200,000 clones, roughly 72% of which are singletons. The source was PBMCs, collected after 24 months of ibrutinib treatment. Receptors were obtained from a human donor with chronic lymphocytic leukemia.

J is TRBJ2-7 and V is TRBV5-6; D is unresolved. The germline V gene has CDR1 SGHDT and CDR2 YYEEEE. V was trimmed by 1 base and J by 2 bases, leaving 13 bases between them. This CDR3 comprises 15 residues. The CDR3 nucleotides read TGTGCCAGCAGCTTGACCGGGTTCACGACCTACGAGCAGTACTTC. Translation gives CASSLTGFTTYEQYF.

The sample holds one count of this clone. The rearrangement uses TRBV19 and TRBJ1-2; D is possibly TRBD1 (6 bases). V lost 4 bases and J lost 3, with 15 bases in between. This CDR3 is 15 amino acids long. Germline V gene sequence: CDR1 LNHDA, CDR2 SQIVND (reference sequence). CDR3 sequence: CASSTPQGPYYGYTF. The CDR3 bases are TGTGCCAGTAGTACCCCACAGGGACCTTACTATGGCTACACCTTC.